The T cell receptor (beta chain) under discussion was sequenced for a study of spatial heterogeneity in lung cancer. CDR3 length: 15 residues. The junction had 5 bases not matched to a gene; V was cut back by 4 bases and J by 2 bases. The germline CDR1 and CDR2 sequences are SGHTA and FQGNSA. As for time point: sample taken at primary tumor resection. From tumor, nontumor lung or frozen PBMC, whole RNA was taken unsorted for sequencing. A unique molecular identifier was carried by every single TCR cDNA molecule. Each CDR3 protein is one row after TCRdb ran MiXCR on the 5' RACE reads. This sample has about 38,000 distinct CDR3 sequences, with around 7.5% found just once. This clonotype appeared many times.

J is TRBJ2-1 and V is TRBV7-2, with TRBD2 matching 7 bases. This specimen was PBMCs, taken at surgery. This TCR was sampled from a male donor with early-stage non-small cell lung cancer. CDR3 nucleotides: TGTGCCAGCAGCTCCCAGCTAGCGGCCTACAATGAGCAGTTCTTC. Its protein product is CASSSQLAAYNEQFF.